This is a list of T cell receptor beta chains from one sample in a study of cytomegalovirus exposure and HLA in healthy donors. TCRdb keeps only in-frame clones here, not all; method: immunoSEQ multiplex PCR. The sample lists tens of thousands of clones, 85% to 95% seen once, with 4.5% to 6% in the top ten. The sample was PBMCs. These receptors all stem from a woman aged 18 to 35 in good health and CMV-seronegative. CDR3s include the opening cysteine and the closing phenylalanine or tryptophan. D genes are given only for firm matches. The listing skips clone size in some rows; elsewhere it reads once, few, many or a size class.

v_gene	j_gene	abundance	d_gene	CDR3aa	CDR3nt
TRBV18	TRBJ1-6	.	.	CASSRTVRPQGNSSPLHF	TGTGCCAGCTCACGTACCGTTAGACCACAGGGAAATAGTTCACCCCTCCACTTT
TRBV15	TRBJ2-2	.	TRBD1	CATSPVSGGGTGELFF	TGTGCCACCAGTCCAGTCTCAGGGGGTGGAACCGGGGAGCTGTTTTTT
TRBV5-1	TRBJ1-1	.	.	CASSFARSTEAFF	TGCGCCAGCAGCTTTGCACGGTCAACTGAAGCTTTCTTT
TRBV7-6	TRBJ2-5	.	TRBD1	CASSPPGQGETQYF	TGTGCCAGCAGCCCTCCGGGACAGGGGGAGACCCAGTACTTC
TRBV29-1	TRBJ2-3	.	.	CSVVRDTQYF	TGCAGCGTTGTTCGAGATACGCAGTATTTT
TRBV30	TRBJ2-5	.	.	CAWSGGTQETQYF	TGTGCCTGGAGTGGCGGGACGCAAGAGACCCAGTACTTC
TRBV5-1	TRBJ1-1	.	.	CASSLQKNTEAFF	TGCGCCAGTTCTCTACAGAAGAACACTGAAGCTTTCTTT
TRBV5-5	TRBJ2-3	.	TRBD1	CASSLVSGGSTDTQYF	TGTGCCAGCAGCTTGGTCTCAGGGGGAAGCACAGATACGCAGTATTTT
TRBV6-4	TRBJ2-3	.	.	CASSRDESTDTQYF	TGTGCCAGCAGTCGCGATGAAAGCACAGATACGCAGTATTTT
TRBV27	TRBJ1-2	.	TRBD1	CASRGTGAGYGYTF	TGTGCCAGCAGGGGGACAGGGGCGGGCTATGGCTACACCTTC
TRBV4-1	TRBJ2-7	.	TRBD2	CASSQGTAGVSYEQYF	TGCGCCAGCAGCCAAGGGACGGCGGGGGTTAGCTACGAGCAGTACTTC
TRBV27	TRBJ1-4	.	.	CASSLYKGRVNEKLFF	TGTGCCAGCAGTTTATACAAAGGCCGGGTAAATGAAAAACTGTTTTTT
TRBV7-2	TRBJ1-2	.	.	CASSLGPDYGYTF	TGTGCCAGCAGCTTAGGCCCGGACTATGGCTACACCTTC
TRBV27	TRBJ2-1	.	.	CASSLRSYNEQFF	TGTGCCAGCAGTTTACGCTCCTACAATGAGCAGTTCTTC
TRBV4-1	TRBJ2-5	.	.	CASSGGIQETQYF	TGCGCCAGCAGCGGGGGGATTCAAGAGACCCAGTACTTC
TRBV19	TRBJ1-2	once	.	CASSIGGDGYTF	TGTGCCAGTAGTATTGGAGGGGATGGCTACACCTTC
TRBV5-5	TRBJ2-7	once	TRBD1	CASSSVTGTATYEQYF	TGTGCCAGCAGCAGCGTGACCGGGACAGCAACCTACGAGCAGTACTTC
TRBV7-8	TRBJ2-1	.	TRBD2	CASSTRLAKGDEQFF	TGTGCCAGCAGCACACGACTAGCGAAAGGGGATGAGCAGTTCTTC
TRBV6-6	TRBJ2-7	.	.	CASHGGGYEQYF	TGTGCCAGCCACGGAGGAGGGTACGAGCAGTACTTC
TRBV10-3	TRBJ2-2	.	.	CAIFGTPATNTGELFF	TGTGCCATCTTCGGGACTCCTGCCACGAACACCGGGGAGCTGTTTTTT
TRBV18	TRBJ1-1	.	.	CASSGSRETEAFF	TGTGCCAGCTCAGGGAGTAGGGAAACTGAAGCTTTCTTT
TRBV29-1	TRBJ1-1	.	.	CSVTGTGSITEAFF	TGCAGCGTCACAGGCACAGGGTCAATCACTGAAGCTTTCTTT
TRBV9	TRBJ1-2	.	.	CASSVVEVPYGYTF	TGTGCCAGCAGCGTAGTAGAGGTGCCGTATGGCTACACCTTC